This T cell receptor (beta chain) came from a study of T-cell memory formation after mild COVID-19. The study, taken as a whole, reports: Within pre-infection memory, some responding clones were found, suggesting cross-reactive memory joined.

TCRdb itself ran the 5' RACE reads through MiXCR, one entry per CDR3 protein. This sample has 450,000 to 700,000 distinct CDR3 sequences, with roughly 17% found just once. In regard to this clonotype: The antigen remains undetermined.

The TCR sequence derives from an adult woman who had mild COVID-19 (a few samples of this study predate the infection). Cell type and time point are not known. The specimen was PBMCs or a T cell subset sorted from them (not recorded which).

The chain's CDR3 is CASSPGPPTGTQYF. CDR3 sequence (DNA): TGTGCCAGCAGCCCGGGACCACCCACGGGGACCCAGTACTTC. The chain couples TRBV7-3 to TRBJ2-5; possibly TRBD1 or TRBD2 for D (5 bases each). V was trimmed by 5 bases and J by 7 bases, leaving 17 bases between them. Per germline, CDR1 SGHTA and CDR2 FQGTGA. The CDR3 is made up of 14 amino acids.